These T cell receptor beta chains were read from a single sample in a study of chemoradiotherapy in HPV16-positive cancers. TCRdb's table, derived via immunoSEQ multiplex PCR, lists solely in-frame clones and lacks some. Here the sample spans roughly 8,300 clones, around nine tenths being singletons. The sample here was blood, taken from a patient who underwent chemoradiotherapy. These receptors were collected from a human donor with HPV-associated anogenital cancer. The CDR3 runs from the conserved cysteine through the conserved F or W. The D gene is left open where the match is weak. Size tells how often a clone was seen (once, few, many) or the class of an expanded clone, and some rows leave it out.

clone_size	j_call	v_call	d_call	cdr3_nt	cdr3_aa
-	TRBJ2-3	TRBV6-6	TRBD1	TGTGCCAGCAGATGGAACCAGGGGGCGCGGACAGATACGCAGTATTTT	CASRWNQGARTDTQYF
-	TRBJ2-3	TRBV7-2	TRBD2	TGTGCCAGCAGCTTAGGAACAGGGACTAGCGGGGGGGCGGGAGATACGCAGTATTTT	CASSLGTGTSGGAGDTQYF
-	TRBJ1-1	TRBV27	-	TGTGCCAGCAGTTTAGCATGGGGAGGGAACACTGAAGCTTTCTTT	CASSLAWGGNTEAFF
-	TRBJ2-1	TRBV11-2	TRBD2	TGTGCCAGCAGCTTAGACCTAGCGGGGGAGCAGTTCTTC	CASSLDLAGEQFF
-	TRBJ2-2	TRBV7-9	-	TGTGCCAGCAGCCGTGGGGCCGGTGGGGAGCTGTTTTTT	CASSRGAGGELFF
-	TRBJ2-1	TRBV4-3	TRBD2	TGCGCCAGCAGCCCTAGCGGGGGAGGTTACAATGAGCAGTTCTTC	CASSPSGGGYNEQFF
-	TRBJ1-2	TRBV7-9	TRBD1	TGTGCCAGCAGGGGACCAACAGGGGGCGATGGCTACACCTTC	CASRGPTGGDGYTF
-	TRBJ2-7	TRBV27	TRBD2	TGTGCCAGCGGACTAGCGGCCTACGAGCAGTACTTC	CASGLAAYEQYF
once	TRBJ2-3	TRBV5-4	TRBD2	TGTGCCAGCAGCTTGGCTGTAGCGGGGGGAACAGATACGCAGTATTTT	CASSLAVAGGTDTQYF
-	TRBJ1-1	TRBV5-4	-	TGTGCCAGCAGCTTGGGACAGCCGGACACTGAAGCTTTCTTT	CASSLGQPDTEAFF
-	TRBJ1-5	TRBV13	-	TGTGCCAGCAGCAGGGGCCATCAGCCCCAGCATTTT	CASSRGHQPQHF
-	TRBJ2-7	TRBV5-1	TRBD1	TGCGCCAGCAGCTACGGGACAGGGAGGTACGAGCAGTACTTC	CASSYGTGRYEQYF
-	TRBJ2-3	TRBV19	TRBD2	TGTGCCAGTGCCCCAGGGGCTAGCGGGTTGTACACAGATACGCAGTATTTT	CASAPGASGLYTDTQYF
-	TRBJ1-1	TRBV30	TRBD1	TGTGCCTGGAGTGTACGGGAGACAGGGCACATCATGAACACTGAAGCTTTCTTT	CAWSVRETGHIMNTEAFF
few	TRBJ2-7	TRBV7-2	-	TGTGCCAGCAGCTTTGTGTCAGGGAGGAACGAGCAGTACTTC	CASSFVSGRNEQYF
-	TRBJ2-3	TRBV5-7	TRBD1	TGTGCCAGCAGCTTAGCAGGGGGAGTCACAGATACGCAGTATTTT	CASSLAGGVTDTQYF
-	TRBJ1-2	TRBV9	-	TGTGCCAGCAGCGTCCAGGGAGGGGGGCGGCACTATGGCTACACCTTC	CASSVQGGGRHYGYTF
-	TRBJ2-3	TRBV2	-	TGTGCCAGCGCCCCAGAGACTGATACGCAGTATTTT	CASAPETDTQYF
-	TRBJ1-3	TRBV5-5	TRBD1	TGTGCCAGCCGGACAGGCGGTGACACCATATATTTT	CASRTGGDTIYF
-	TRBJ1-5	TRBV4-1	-	TGCGCCAGCAGCCAAGACAACAGCTACAATCAGCCCCAGCATTTT	CASSQDNSYNQPQHF
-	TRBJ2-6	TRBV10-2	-	TGCGCCAGCAGTGAAGCTTTGAAGACGGGGGCCAACGTCCTGACTTTC	CASSEALKTGANVLTF
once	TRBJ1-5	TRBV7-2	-	TGTGCCAGCAGCTCCCAGGGTTATAGCAATCAGCCCCAGCATTTT	CASSSQGYSNQPQHF
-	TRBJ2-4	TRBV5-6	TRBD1	TGTGCCAGCAGCTACGGACAGGGCAGAAACATTCAGTACTTC	CASSYGQGRNIQYF
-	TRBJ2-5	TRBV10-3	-	TGTGCCATCAGTGAAAGGGAGACCCAGTACTTC	CAISERETQYF
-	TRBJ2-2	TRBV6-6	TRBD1	TGTGCCAGCAGTTACGGGACAGCAAACACCGGGGAGCTGTTTTTT	CASSYGTANTGELFF
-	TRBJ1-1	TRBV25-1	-	TGTGCCAGCAGTGAATACCAAGAAGGAACTGAAGCTTTCTTT	CASSEYQEGTEAFF
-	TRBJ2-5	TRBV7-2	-	TGTGCCAGCAGCTTTGACCGGCTGGAGACCCAGTACTTC	CASSFDRLETQYF